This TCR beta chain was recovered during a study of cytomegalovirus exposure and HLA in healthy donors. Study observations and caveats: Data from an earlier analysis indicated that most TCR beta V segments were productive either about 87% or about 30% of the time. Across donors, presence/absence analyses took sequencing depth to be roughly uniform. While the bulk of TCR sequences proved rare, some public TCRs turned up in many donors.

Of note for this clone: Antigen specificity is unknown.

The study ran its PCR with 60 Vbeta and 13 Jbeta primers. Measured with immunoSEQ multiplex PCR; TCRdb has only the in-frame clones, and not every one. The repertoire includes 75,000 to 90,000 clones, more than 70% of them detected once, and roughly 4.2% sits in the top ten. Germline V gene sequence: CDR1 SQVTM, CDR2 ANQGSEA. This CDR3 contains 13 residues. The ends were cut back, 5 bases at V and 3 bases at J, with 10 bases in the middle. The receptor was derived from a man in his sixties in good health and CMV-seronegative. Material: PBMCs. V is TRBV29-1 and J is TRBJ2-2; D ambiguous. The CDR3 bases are TGCAGCGTTCGGAGATTTGACACCGGGGAGCTGTTTTTT. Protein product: CSVRRFDTGELFF.